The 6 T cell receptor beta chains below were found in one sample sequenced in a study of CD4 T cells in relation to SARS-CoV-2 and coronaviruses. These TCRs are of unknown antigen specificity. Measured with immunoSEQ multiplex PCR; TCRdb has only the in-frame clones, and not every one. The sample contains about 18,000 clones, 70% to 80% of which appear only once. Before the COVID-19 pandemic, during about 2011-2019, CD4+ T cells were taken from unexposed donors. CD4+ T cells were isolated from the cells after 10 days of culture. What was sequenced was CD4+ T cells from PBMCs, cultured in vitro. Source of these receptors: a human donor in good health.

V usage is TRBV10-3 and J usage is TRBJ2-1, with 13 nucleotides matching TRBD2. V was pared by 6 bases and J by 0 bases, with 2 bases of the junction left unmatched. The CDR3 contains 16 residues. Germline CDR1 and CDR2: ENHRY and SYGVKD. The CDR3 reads CAIRTSGRASYNEQFF. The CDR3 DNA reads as TGTGCCATCAGAACTAGCGGGAGGGCCTCCTACAATGAGCAGTTCTTC.

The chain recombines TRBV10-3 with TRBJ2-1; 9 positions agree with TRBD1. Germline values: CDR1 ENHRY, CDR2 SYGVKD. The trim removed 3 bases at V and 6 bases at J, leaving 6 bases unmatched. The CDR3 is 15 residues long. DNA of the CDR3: TGTGCCATCAGTGAAAGACAGGGGGAAGCCAATGAGCAGTTCTTC. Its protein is CAISERQGEANEQFF.

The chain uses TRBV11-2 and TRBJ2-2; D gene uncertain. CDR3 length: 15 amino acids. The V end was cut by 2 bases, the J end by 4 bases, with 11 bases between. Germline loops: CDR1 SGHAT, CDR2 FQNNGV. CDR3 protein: CASSLTRASTGELFF. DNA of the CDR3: TGTGCCAGCAGCTTAACTCGCGCAAGCACCGGGGAGCTGTTTTTT.

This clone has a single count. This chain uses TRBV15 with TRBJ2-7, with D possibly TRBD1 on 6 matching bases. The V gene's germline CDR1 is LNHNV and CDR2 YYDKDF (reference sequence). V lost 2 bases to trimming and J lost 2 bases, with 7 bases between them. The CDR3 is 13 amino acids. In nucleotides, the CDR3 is TGTGCCACCAGCAGACAGGGGACCTACGAGCAGTACTTC. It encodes CATSRQGTYEQYF.

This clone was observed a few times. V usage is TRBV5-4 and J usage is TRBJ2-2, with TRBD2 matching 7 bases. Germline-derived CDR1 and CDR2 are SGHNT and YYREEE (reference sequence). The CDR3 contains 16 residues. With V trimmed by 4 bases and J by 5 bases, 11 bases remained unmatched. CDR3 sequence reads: CASSVGGRTETGELFF. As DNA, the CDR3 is TGTGCCAGCAGCGTCGGGGGGAGGACGGAGACCGGGGAGCTGTTTTTT.

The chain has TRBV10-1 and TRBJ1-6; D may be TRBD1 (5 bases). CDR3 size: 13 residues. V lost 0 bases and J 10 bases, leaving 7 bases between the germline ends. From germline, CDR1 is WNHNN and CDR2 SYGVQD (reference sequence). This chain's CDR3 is CASSESGTSPLHF. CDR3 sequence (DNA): TGCGCCAGCAGTGAGTCTGGGACGTCACCCCTCCACTTT.